The entry below describes one T cell receptor beta chain. The antigen is undetermined. After removal of 8 bases from V and 1 base from J, the junction contained 8 bases not matched to a gene. Germline CDR1 and CDR2: MGHDK and SYGVNS. The CDR3 covers 16 residues. This sample is drawn from a study of CD8+CD57+ T cells in acquired aplastic anemia. Background on the study: Each DNA sample taken from sorted CD4+ and CD8+ cells came to about 3 ug on average. Reads per healthy sample averaged around 10 million (CD4+) and 11.0 million (CD8+).

General study findings and limits: Patients had twenty-nine CD8+ CDR3 sequences in common with controls (the shared set). For CD8+ Simpson's diversity, patients and controls showed no significant difference.

Genomic DNA, serving as template, underwent TCR beta VDJ and CDR3 profiling. TCRdb re-analysed the reads in MiXCR, keeping a single row per CDR3 protein. Found here are 100,000 to 130,000 distinct CDR3 sequences, approximately 49% of them singletons; the top ten hold 30% to 35%. The receptor was derived from a human donor in good health, serving as a control. Sequenced material: sorted CD4+, CD8+, or CD8+CD57+ T cells (not recorded which) from PBMCs. This chain joins TRBV25-1 and TRBJ2-6; 7 positions agree with TRBD2. The CDR3 DNA sequence: TGTGCCAGCGTAGCTTTCGGGGGGTCTGGGGCCAACGTCCTGACTTTC. Its translation: CASVAFGGSGANVLTF.